A single T cell receptor beta chain is shown here with its context. Generated by immunoSEQ multiplex PCR, the TCRdb table keeps only in-frame clones and is missing some. The sample consists of around 60,000 clones, under 90% of them appearing once. Cells were sorted from thawed PBMC rested overnight and stained with GMM-loaded CD1B tetramer, viability dye and anti-CD3. CD1B tetramers were loaded with Rhodococcus equi-derived C32 glucose monomycolate. The germline V gene has CDR1 SSHAT and CDR2 FNYEAQ (reference sequence). V dropped 5 bases and J dropped 8; count of bases not matched to a gene: 7. The CDR3 totals 13 residues. The data were taken from a study of T cells in tuberculosis.

J is TRBJ2-3 and V is TRBV7-7; TRBD2 matches 7 bases. The sample was CD1b-GMM tetramer-negative cells sorted from PBMCs. The source is an adult woman with latent tuberculosis. In DNA form, the CDR3 reads TGTGCCAGCAGCGAAAGCCCTAGCGGTACGCAGTATTTT. This translates into CASSESPSGTQYF.